Listed below are T cell receptor beta chains from one sample, sequenced in a study of T cell responses to AZD1222 COVID-19 vaccine. The repertoire was sequenced with immunoSEQ multiplex PCR; TCRdb's copy has only in-frame clones and lacks some. This table has around 80,000 clones, roughly 90% appearing once. The specimen comprised peripheral blood, sampled 28 days after the second AZD1222 dose. The source of these receptors is an adult who received the AZD1222 COVID-19 vaccine. CDR3s leave out the opening cysteine and the closing phenylalanine or tryptophan. The order of the fields is V gene, clone size, CDR3 protein. Clone size is shown for a subset of rows, as once, few, many or a class of expanded clone.

V: TRBV7-2; size: -; CDR3: ASSTQGRENTGELF
V: TRBV6-5; size: -; CDR3: ASGPRAGNGYT
V: TRBV12-3/TRBV12-4; size: -; CDR3: ASSTSGNEQF
V: TRBV28; size: few; CDR3: ASEFSRGGFNEQF
V: TRBV20-1; size: -; CDR3: SARGPPEAF
V: TRBV6-5; size: -; CDR3: ASSYRGNNSPLH
V: TRBV20-1; size: once; CDR3: SASWVRVNTEAF
V: TRBV5-1; size: -; CDR3: ASSGTGTLPYEQY
V: TRBV7-9; size: -; CDR3: ASSETGGLYEQY
V: TRBV5-5; size: -; CDR3: ASSLRWPATNEKLF
V: TRBV19; size: -; CDR3: ASTLGARGYGYT
V: TRBV25-1; size: -; CDR3: ASSESLPQTYNEQF
V: TRBV18; size: -; CDR3: ASSLLQGYGETQY
V: TRBV28; size: once; CDR3: ASSSRTDYT
V: TRBV2; size: -; CDR3: AGGLGLAGVNEQF
V: TRBV6-5; size: -; CDR3: ASRTSGSHEQF
V: TRBV12-3/TRBV12-4; size: -; CDR3: ASSLNRNYGYT
V: TRBV28; size: -; CDR3: ASTSSSTEAF
V: TRBV18; size: -; CDR3: ASSPLADRETQY
V: TRBV30; size: -; CDR3: AWSGALRATGGYT
V: TRBV19; size: -; CDR3: ASKVSLGSYNEQF
V: TRBV20-1; size: -; CDR3: SARVSRRYT
V: TRBV19; size: -; CDR3: ASRKGLAGNSYNEQF
V: TRBV29-1; size: medium-sized; CDR3: SVELWPGGGGYT
V: TRBV28; size: -; CDR3: ASSLTGGASEAF
V: TRBV2; size: -; CDR3: ASSEVAASSPGNEQY
V: TRBV2; size: -; CDR3: ASSEPGLNTEAF
V: TRBV4-1; size: once; CDR3: ASSQDFDRGRRMNTEAF
V: TRBV10-2; size: -; CDR3: ASSALAGGLVNEQF
V: TRBV7-9; size: -; CDR3: ASSSLGRPGNEQF
V: TRBV5-1; size: -; CDR3: ASSRQGSYNSPLH
V: TRBV9; size: -; CDR3: ASSVGAGEQY
V: TRBV28; size: -; CDR3: ASSLMGQSYYGYT
V: TRBV6-1; size: -; CDR3: ASSEIPSGRAKNEQF
V: TRBV28; size: once; CDR3: ASSTNQPQH
V: TRBV15; size: -; CDR3: ATSRDGFGNNEQF
V: TRBV7-2; size: once; CDR3: ASSLAMGRTNSPLH
V: TRBV28; size: -; CDR3: ASSPGREPYEQY
V: TRBV30; size: once; CDR3: AWSAFRVGVVTGELF
V: TRBV19; size: -; CDR3: ASSMSTRAQPQH
V: TRBV7-9; size: once; CDR3: ASSLTSSLEDV
V: TRBV5-1; size: -; CDR3: ASSLPGVEAF
V: TRBV7-9; size: -; CDR3: ASSLTTAGNTIY
V: TRBV7-2; size: -; CDR3: ASSLASGTGGPGNTIY
V: TRBV18; size: -; CDR3: ASSPRGLAGGVNTEAF
V: TRBV19; size: once; CDR3: ASSLRPGAGGITRGYT
V: TRBV4-3; size: -; CDR3: ASSQRRGEAF
V: TRBV30; size: once; CDR3: AWSRARRNMNTEAF
V: TRBV7-9; size: -; CDR3: ASSQRGLAARTNTGELF
V: TRBV27; size: -; CDR3: ASSLSPAGELF
V: TRBV28; size: -; CDR3: ASSSVDRVDQPQH
V: TRBV19; size: -; CDR3: ASSSLAGASYEQY
V: TRBV2; size: -; CDR3: ASSERGGGIHRDTQY
V: TRBV2; size: -; CDR3: ASTENEQF
V: TRBV4-2; size: -; CDR3: ASSPRDRGFYEQY